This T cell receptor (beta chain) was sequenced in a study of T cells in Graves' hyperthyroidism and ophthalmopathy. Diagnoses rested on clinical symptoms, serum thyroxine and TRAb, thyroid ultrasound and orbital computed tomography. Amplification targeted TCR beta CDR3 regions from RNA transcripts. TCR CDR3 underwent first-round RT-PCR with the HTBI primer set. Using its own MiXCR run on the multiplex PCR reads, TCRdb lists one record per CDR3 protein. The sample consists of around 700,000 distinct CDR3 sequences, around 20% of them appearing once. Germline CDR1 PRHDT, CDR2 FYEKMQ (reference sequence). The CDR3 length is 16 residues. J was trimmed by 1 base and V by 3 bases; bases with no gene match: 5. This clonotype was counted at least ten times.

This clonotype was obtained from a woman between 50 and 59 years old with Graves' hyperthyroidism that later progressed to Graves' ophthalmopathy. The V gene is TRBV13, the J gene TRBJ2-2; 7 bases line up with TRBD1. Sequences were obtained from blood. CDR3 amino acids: CASSLPGQLNTGELFF. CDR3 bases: TGTGCCAGCAGCTTGCCGGGACAGTTGAACACCGGGGAGCTGTTTTTT. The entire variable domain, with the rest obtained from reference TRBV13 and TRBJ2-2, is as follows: AAGVIQSPRHLIKEKRETATLKCYPIPRHDTVYWYQQGPGQDPQFLISFYEKMQSDKGSIPDRFSAQQFSDYHSELNMSSLELGDSALYFCASSLPGQLNTGELFFGEGSRLTVL.